The source of this TCR beta chain is a study of human T cells and chemical hapten exposure. Overall study context: The patient population, which was mostly female, had alopecia areata, totalis or universalis.

Germline values: CDR1 SGHRS, CDR2 YFSETQ. There are 15 residues in the CDR3. Unmatched junction bases numbered 1, after V lost 0 bases and J lost 0 bases. Per the authors' pipeline: There were a median of around 96,000 TCRs per sample, with a range from about 20,000 to 700,000. Each CDR3 protein gets one entry after TCRdb re-called the RACE reads with MiXCR. TCRdb, not the original authors, processed these V and J calls. The repertoire holds 120,000 to 150,000 distinct CDR3 sequences, with approximately 12% as singletons. Time point noted: patch test 2, 6 weeks after DPC sensitization. This sample's treatment: therapeutic diphenylcyclopropenone sensitization with weekly scalp DPC.

The source of this sequence is a woman between 50 and 59 years old with alopecia areata. Some clones in this sample may be carry-over from other donors' samples. The chain recombines TRBV5-1 with TRBJ2-3; 7 bases are a match to TRBD2. Material: whole blood, obtained in connection with sensitization to the hapten diphenylcyclopropenone (DPC). CDR3 protein: CASSLAGGSTDTQYF. The CDR3 DNA reads as TGCGCCAGCAGCTTGGCGGGAGGTAGCACAGATACGCAGTATTTT.